Following are 9 T cell receptor beta chains from one sample sequenced in a study of shared T cell receptors in the human thymus. Repertoires were generated with immunoSEQ multiplex PCR, while TCRdb's copy carries only in-frame clones and drops some. The data contain some 660,000 clones, around 87% of them singletons. A further study also used this sample, focusing on human thymus T cells.

The sample consisted of thymocytes. These receptors were taken from a boy under three years old with a congenital heart defect.

The rearrangement joins TRBV2 to TRBJ1-2; 10 bases line up with TRBD1. The V segment lost 6 bases and the J segment 4 bases; nucleotides outside the gene matches: 8. The germline gives CDR1 SNHLY, CDR2 FYNNEI. This CDR3 spans 15 amino acids. CDR3 bases: TGTGCCAGCAGCGAGATGGACAGGGGGATCTATGGCTACACCTTC. It codes for CASSEMDRGIYGYTF.

In its sample, this clone was seen a few times. The rearrangement joins TRBV30 to TRBJ1-5, with TRBD1 matching 9 bases. Germline lookup yields CDR1 GTSNPN and CDR2 SVGIG (reference sequence). The V segment lost 1 base and the J segment 3 bases; nucleotides outside the gene matches: 4. The CDR3 has 15 amino acids. Written as DNA, the CDR3 is TGTGCCTGGAGTGATGACAGGGGGAACAATCAGCCCCAGCATTTT. As protein: CAWSDDRGNNQPQHF.

The chain combines TRBV28 with TRBJ2-7, with D perhaps TRBD2 (6 bases). The germline gives CDR1 MDHEN, CDR2 SYDVKM. Trimming stripped 5 bases from V and 5 bases from J, with 19 bases between. The CDR3 contains 15 residues. CDR3 protein: CASSGLAEPPHEQYF. The CDR3 DNA sequence: TGTGCCAGCAGTGGGTTAGCGGAGCCCCCCCACGAGCAGTACTTC.

Note on this clone: Germline is not matched at one junction end, which may reflect a read error. V usage is TRBV27 and J usage is TRBJ2-3; perhaps TRBD2 as D (5 bases). This CDR3 spans 11 amino acids. Germline lookup yields CDR1 MNHEY and CDR2 SMNVEV (reference sequence). CDR3 in DNA: TGTACCAGCAGTGGACTGGGTACGCAGTATTTT. Its protein is CTSSGLGTQYF.

V and J are TRBV27 and TRBJ2-2, with a possible D match to TRBD1 (6 bases). Germline loops: CDR1 MNHEY, CDR2 SMNVEV (reference sequence). This CDR3 contains 16 residues. Trimming removed 5 bases at V and 1 base at J, with 14 bases between. The chain's CDR3 is CASSPPDRKNTGELFF. The CDR3 DNA reads as TGTGCCAGCAGTCCCCCGGACAGAAAGAACACCGGGGAGCTGTTTTTT.

The rearrangement links TRBV25-1 to TRBJ2-5, with 14 bases fitting TRBD2. The CDR3 contains 16 residues. V was clipped by 5 bases and J by 4 bases; unmatched bases: 6. Germline CDR1 is MGHDK and CDR2 is SYGVNS. CDR3 sequence (DNA): TGTGCCAGCAGTCCGGGGACTAGCGGGAGAATAGAGACCCAGTACTTC. Protein product: CASSPGTSGRIETQYF.

The rearrangement uses TRBV11-3 and TRBJ2-7; TRBD1 is a possible D gene (5 bases). The V end was cut by 8 bases, the J end by 4 bases, with 18 bases between. Germline CDR1 is SGHNT and CDR2 is YENEEA. There are 14 residues in the CDR3. The chain's CDR3 is CASQLIRGSYEQYF. CDR3 nucleotides: TGTGCCAGCCAGCTTATAAGGGGATCGTACGAGCAGTACTTC.

V gene TRBV6-1 combines with J gene TRBJ1-4; 7 bases match TRBD1. The germline gives CDR1 MNHNS, CDR2 SASEGT. This CDR3 region has 15 residues. V lost 2 bases to trimming and J lost 5 bases; unmatched junction nucleotides: 5. The DNA of the CDR3 is TGTGCCAGCAGTGAATGGGACAGCGTAAATGAAAAACTGTTTTTT. Its translation: CASSEWDSVNEKLFF.

This chain connects TRBV6-5 to TRBJ2-5; 7 bases agree with TRBD2. This CDR3 has 13 amino acids. The V gene's germline CDR1 is MNHEY and CDR2 SVGAGI. J lost 9 bases, V lost 5 bases, and 9 bases had no gene match. For the CDR3, the DNA is TGTGCCAGCAGTACCGGGGGTCGGGGGGCCCAGTACTTC. Its protein is CASSTGGRGAQYF.